Here is one TCR beta chain with its context. Its specificity is not known. From germline, CDR1 is MNHEY and CDR2 SVGAGI. The CDR3 consists of 15 residues. Trimming took 0 bases from V and 2 from J, leaving 9 bases between them. This sample is part of a study of T cells after yellow fever vaccination. The overall study: Any fraction with a low cell number was prepared using SMART-Seq v4 Ultra Low Input.

Findings and caveats of the study: Most clones from primary vaccination resurfaced after the booster (approximately 96% CD4, 88% CD8). It was a weaker secondary response, yet one that peaked faster, at day 5 versus 15.

The authors made TCR cDNA by 5'RACE template switching, adding a universal primer site and UMIs. TCRdb used MiXCR to reprocess the 5' RACE reads, holding one entry per CDR3 protein. The sample comprises some 340,000 distinct CDR3 sequences, 9.5% to 12% of which are singletons, and approximately 3.3% rests with the top ten. The gene calls are TRBV6-5 and TRBJ2-3; no clear D. The TCR originated in a man younger than 30 who received the YFV17D yellow fever vaccine. The input for sequencing was CD4+ T cells sorted from PBMCs, taken 45 days after the yellow fever booster vaccination. The CDR3 nucleotides read TGTGCCAGCAGTTACTCAAACGGGTACACAGATACGCAGTATTTT. It specifies CASSYSNGYTDTQYF.